This T cell receptor (beta chain) was sequenced for a study of T cell responses to AZD1222 COVID-19 vaccine. The repertoire was sequenced with immunoSEQ multiplex PCR; TCRdb's copy has only in-frame clones and lacks some. The sample consists of about 110,000 clones, around 90% of them appearing once. The germline V and J ends were trimmed by 2 bases and 8 bases, with 12 bases remaining between them. The CDR3 spans 14 residues. Germline V gene data show CDR1 as KGHSH and CDR2 as LQKENI. V is TRBV18 and J is TRBJ1-4; possible D gene TRBD1, 5 bases. The sequenced sample was peripheral blood, obtained 28 days after the second AZD1222 dose. The sequence came from an adult who received the AZD1222 COVID-19 vaccine. In DNA form, the CDR3 reads TGTGCCAGCTCACCAAGGCAGGGAGGCGAAAAACTGTTTTTT. As protein: CASSPRQGGEKLFF. Drawing the rest from reference TRBV18 and TRBJ1-4, the complete variable domain is NAGVMQNPRHLVRRRGQEARLRCSPMKGHSHVYWYRQLPEEGLKFMVYLQKENIIDESGMPKERFSAEFPKEGPSILRIQQVVRGDSAAYFCASSPRQGGEKLFFGSGTQLSVL.